This is a list of T cell receptor beta chains from one sample in a study of T cell repertoires in cytomegalovirus infection. Antigens of these TCRs are unknown. TCRdb re-called the reads with MiXCR, one entry per CDR3 protein. The table lists about 890,000 distinct CDR3 sequences, approximately 31% of them singletons, with 13% in the top ten. The sequencing used cultured CD8+ T cells from PBMCs, collected from culture after CMV antigen stimulation. All receptors derive from a human donor in good health (CMV status not recorded). Some clones in this sample may be carry-over from other donors' samples. The CDR3 runs from the conserved cysteine through the conserved F or W. D genes are given only for firm matches. Clone size is given for some rows only: seen once, a few or many times, or a class if the clone is expanded.

cdr3_length | d_call | clone_size | j_call | v_call | cdr3_nt | cdr3_aa
16 | TRBD2 | many | TRBJ2-4 | TRBV7-2 | TGTGCCAGCAGCTCCGAAACTAGCGGGAGCAAAAACATTCAGTACTTC | CASSSETSGSKNIQYF
15 | TRBD1 | NA | TRBJ2-3 | TRBV19 | TGTGCCAGTAGCTCAGAGGGGGCGAGCACAGATATGCAGTATTTT | CASSSEGASTDMQYF
11 | NA | NA | TRBJ2-2 | TRBV11-2 | TGTGTCAGTCTATACTCCGGGGAGCTGTTTTTT | CVSLYSGELFF
14 | TRBD2 | NA | TRBJ2-3 | TRBV20-1 | TGCAGTGCCCAGCGGGGACTAGCAAGGGATACGCAGTATTTT | CSAQRGLARDTQYF
14 | NA | many | TRBJ1-1 | TRBV7-8 | TGTGCCAGCAGCTTAACCTTTCCAGGGACTGAAGCTTTCTTT | CASSLTFPGTEAFF
13 | NA | many | TRBJ2-7 | TRBV7-2 | TGTGCCATTACTTTGGGTCTTTCTTACGAGCAGTACTTC | CAITLGLSYEQYF
13 | NA | few | TRBJ2-7 | TRBV6-1 | TGTGCCAGCACGGGACGGGGGAAATTGGAGCAGTACTTC | CASTGRGKLEQYF
16 | TRBD1 | NA | TRBJ2-1 | TRBV10-3 | TGTGCCATCAGTGAGCCCGGACAGGGGGCCTACAATGAGCAGTTCTTC | CAISEPGQGAYNEQFF
11 | NA | NA | TRBJ1-1 | TRBV2 | TGTGCCGCCAGGGAGAACACTGAAGCTTTCTTT | CAARENTEAFF
16 | TRBD2 | NA | TRBJ2-1 | TRBV6-8 | TGTGCCAGCAGGGGAGGGCTAGCGGGGATTTACAATGAGCAGTTCTTC | CASRGGLAGIYNEQFF
13 | NA | few | TRBJ1-2 | TRBV6-5 | TGTGCCAGCAGTTACTACCGGGACTATGGCTACACCTTC | CASSYYRDYGYTF
19 | TRBD1 | NA | TRBJ2-6 | TRBV7-9 | TGTGCCAGCAGCGACCAACAGGGGCCATTTGTCTCTGGGGCCAACGTCCTGACTTTC | CASSDQQGPFVSGANVLTF
16 | TRBD1 | NA | TRBJ2-6 | TRBV29-1 | TGCAGCGTTGAAGACCGGACAGGGCCTGGGGCCAACGTCCTGACTTTC | CSVEDRTGPGANVLTF
14 | TRBD1 | NA | TRBJ1-6 | TRBV20-1 | TGCAGTGCTCTGGGACAGGGATGGTATTCACCCCTCCACTTT | CSALGQGWYSPLHF
19 | TRBD1 | few | TRBJ1-6 | TRBV7-9 | TGTGCCAGCAGCAGACAGGGGAGCTCCTCTGACTTTTATAATTCACCCCTCCACTTT | CASSRQGSSSDFYNSPLHF
18 | TRBD1 | NA | TRBJ2-6 | TRBV4-1 | TGCGCCAGCAGCCACCAGGACAGGGGAATGTCTGGGGCCAACGTCCTGACTTTC | CASSHQDRGMSGANVLTF
13 | NA | many | TRBJ2-1 | TRBV7-6 | TGTGCCAGCAGCATAAATTCCTACAATGAGCAGTTCTTC | CASSINSYNEQFF
18 | NA | many | TRBJ1-6 | TRBV7-2 | TGTGCCAGCAGCTTAGAGGGGCAGAAAAGCTCCTATAATTCACCCCTCCACTTT | CASSLEGQKSSYNSPLHF
14 | TRBD1 | few | TRBJ2-4 | TRBV19 | TGTGCCAGTAGTATCTGGGACAGGGAAAACATTCAGTACTTC | CASSIWDRENIQYF
16 | NA | few | TRBJ1-5 | TRBV12-3/TRBV12-4 | TGTGCCAGCAGTTTTATCCGGGGCGGTAGCAATCAGCCCCAGCATTTT | CASSFIRGGSNQPQHF
14 | NA | NA | TRBJ2-7 | TRBV6-5 | TGTGCCAGCAGTTACGGTGTCAGCGCCTACGAGCAGTACTTC | CASSYGVSAYEQYF
12 | NA | few | TRBJ1-1 | TRBV19 | TGTGCCACCTGGGGGGGGTACACTGAAGCTTTCTTT | CATWGGYTEAFF
18 | TRBD1 | few | TRBJ2-6 | TRBV10-3 | TGTGCCATCAGTGCCCGGGACAGGAAAAGCTCTGGGGCCAACGTCCTGACTTTC | CAISARDRKSSGANVLTF
16 | TRBD1 | NA | TRBJ2-7 | TRBV4-2 | TGTGCCAGCAGCCAACCCGACAGGGAAGAAAGCTACGAGCAGTACTTC | CASSQPDREESYEQYF
13 | TRBD2 | NA | TRBJ2-7 | TRBV19 | TGTGCCAGTAACCAGCGGGGGGGATACGAGCAGTACTTC | CASNQRGGYEQYF
15 | NA | NA | TRBJ1-2 | TRBV19 | TGTGCCAGTACCCAAGAGGCGGCAGGGTTAGACGGCTACACCTTC | CASTQEAAGLDGYTF
15 | TRBD1 | NA | TRBJ2-7 | TRBV9 | TGTGCCAGCAGTTCCTCAGACAGGGCGCCCTACGAGCAGTACTTC | CASSSSDRAPYEQYF
15 | NA | NA | TRBJ1-2 | TRBV7-6 | TGTGCCAGCAGCTTAGATGGGGGGACTATTTATGGCTACACCTTC | CASSLDGGTIYGYTF
15 | NA | many | TRBJ1-2 | TRBV7-2 | TGTGCCACAGCGGGAGAGATACAGGGAGGCTATGGCTACACCTTC | CATAGEIQGGYGYTF
16 | NA | NA | TRBJ2-5 | TRBV3-1 | TGTGCCAGCAGTCCCTGGTCCACGGGGGCCCAAGAGACCCAGTACTTC | CASSPWSTGAQETQYF
16 | TRBD1 | once | TRBJ1-5 | TRBV6-2/TRBV6-3 | TGTGCCAGCAGCGGACAGGGGGGTTATAGCAATCAGCCCCAGCATTTT | CASSGQGGYSNQPQHF
18 | NA | few | TRBJ2-2 | TRBV4-1 | TGCGCCAGCAGCCAAGATCCCCCCGCCACTGTCAACACCGGGGAGCTGTTTTTT | CASSQDPPATVNTGELFF
19 | NA | few | TRBJ1-4 | TRBV6-1 | TGTGCCAGCAGACCCCGAGCCCATCCATGGGGAGGGTTAGATGAAAAACTGTTTTTT | CASRPRAHPWGGLDEKLFF
14 | NA | few | TRBJ2-3 | TRBV6-1 | TGTGCCAGCACTCGGGGGGCCCAGGCAGATACGCAGTATTTT | CASTRGAQADTQYF
14 | NA | few | TRBJ1-1 | TRBV20-1 | TGCAGTGCTAGAGATCGGGGACAGAACACTGAAGCTTTCTTT | CSARDRGQNTEAFF
13 | NA | few | TRBJ2-7 | TRBV7-9 | TGTGCCAGCAGCTTTGGAGAGGGTTACGAGCAGTACTTC | CASSFGEGYEQYF
13 | TRBD1 | many | TRBJ2-2 | TRBV6-1 | TGTGCCAGCAGTGGGGACAGCACGGGGGAGCTGTTTTTT | CASSGDSTGELFF
16 | NA | NA | TRBJ2-1 | TRBV18 | TGTGCCAGCTCACCCGAAGGGGTGCGGCCCTACAATGAGCAGTTCTTC | CASSPEGVRPYNEQFF
11 | NA | few | TRBJ1-1 | TRBV9 | TGTGCCAGCAGCGTAGCCACTGAAGCTTTCTTT | CASSVATEAFF
17 | NA | NA | TRBJ2-1 | TRBV9 | TGTGCCAGCAGCGGAACAGGGACACCGAGCTCCTACAATGAGCAGTTCTTC | CASSGTGTPSSYNEQFF
15 | TRBD1 | NA | TRBJ1-5 | TRBV6-1 | TGTGCCAGCAGTGAAGCGGACAGGGAAAATCAGCCCCAGCATTTT | CASSEADRENQPQHF
16 | NA | NA | TRBJ1-2 | TRBV7-6 | TGTGCCAGCAGCAACAAGGAGGGGTACAGAGACTATGGCTACACCTTC | CASSNKEGYRDYGYTF
18 | TRBD1 | few | TRBJ2-3 | TRBV5-1 | TGCGCCAGCAGCTCCGAGTTCCCCGGGACAGGGGGGCCAGATACGCAGTATTTT | CASSSEFPGTGGPDTQYF
17 | TRBD1 | few | TRBJ1-2 | TRBV28 | TGTGCCAGCAGAGAGGCGACAGGGGGCTATCCCCTATGGGGCTACACCTTC | CASREATGGYPLWGYTF
14 | NA | few | TRBJ1-4 | TRBV14 | TGTGCCAGCAGCTTTGGCCAGGGAGGGGTAAAACTGTTTTTT | CASSFGQGGVKLFF
14 | NA | NA | TRBJ1-4 | TRBV12-3/TRBV12-4 | TGTGCCAGCAGTTGGGACTCCCCGTACGAAAAACTGTTTTTT | CASSWDSPYEKLFF
15 | NA | NA | TRBJ1-2 | TRBV6-2/TRBV6-3 | TGTGCCAGCAGTTACTCTCGGGAGACTGGCTATGGCTACACCTTC | CASSYSRETGYGYTF
17 | TRBD2 | NA | TRBJ2-3 | TRBV2 | TGTGCCAGCAGTGAAGTGGATACTAGCGGTGTGGGAGATACGCAGTATTTT | CASSEVDTSGVGDTQYF
16 | TRBD1 | few | TRBJ1-6 | TRBV7-9 | TGTGCCAGCAGCCGGGACAGGAGCTCCTATAATTCACCCCTCCACTTT | CASSRDRSSYNSPLHF
15 | NA | NA | TRBJ2-5 | TRBV11-2 | TGTGCCAGCAGCTTAGAGGTGGGGGCCGGTGAGACCCAGTACTTC | CASSLEVGAGETQYF
14 | NA | NA | TRBJ2-1 | TRBV7-9 | TGTGCCAGCAGCTTCCCCCTCAGGGGCTTTGAGCAGTTCTTC | CASSFPLRGFEQFF
13 | NA | NA | TRBJ2-7 | TRBV20-1 | TGCAGTGCTAGAATATCCGGGGCCCACGAGCAGTACTTC | CSARISGAHEQYF
14 | NA | few | TRBJ2-1 | TRBV7-9 | TGTGCCAGCAGCTTAGCGGGGTTCCACAATGAGCAGTTCTTC | CASSLAGFHNEQFF